One TCR beta chain is described in this entry. Its antigen is not identified. The data are from a study of graft-versus-host responses after intestinal transplantation. Study-level background: Anti-thymocyte globulin induction, then tacrolimus and steroids for 3 to 4 years, went to all recipients.

Regarding the study as a whole: The study found high graft-versus-host to host-versus-graft clonal ratios in allografts of patients with graft-donor T cell macrochimerism. Ileal or blood samples showed some GvH clones first, and such clones were also found in recipient marrow. Peak GvH clone levels in circulation were associated with early post-transplant HvG declines.

CDR3 length equals 12 residues. Germline CDR1 is MNHEY and CDR2 is SVGAGI. V was trimmed by 5 bases and J by 4 bases, leaving 8 bases between them. Only in-frame clones appear in the TCRdb table, and some are missing; sequencing was by immunoSEQ multiplex PCR. The data hold over 100,000 clones, with roughly 93% observed a single time. The specimen was unstimulated CD4+ T cells sorted from spleen or lymph node cells, collected before intestinal transplant. The chain links TRBV6-5 to TRBJ1-2; a weak D match, TRBD1 (5 bases). This receptor was taken from a human donor who received an intestinal transplant. The CDR3 reads CASSPTVYGYTF. The CDR3 DNA follows: TGTGCCAGCAGTCCGACAGTCTATGGCTACACCTTC.